This T cell receptor beta chain was profiled in a study of CD8+ T cells in alopecia areata. This sample's treatment: oral pan-JAK inhibitor, 5-10 mg twice daily. Germline CDR1 is GTSNPN and CDR2 is SVGIG (reference sequence). The CDR3 runs to 12 residues. V lost 3 bases and J 2 bases, leaving 8 bases between the germline ends. Following RNA extraction, reverse transcription yielded cDNA that acted as the sequencing template. Profiled with immunoSEQ multiplex PCR; TCRdb holds only in-frame clones, not every one. Among 80,000 or so clones listed, around 60% were seen once. This chain connects TRBV30 to TRBJ2-7; unclear D gene. This TCR came from a human donor with alopecia areata. The sequencing used CD8+ T cells sorted from blood, collected at week 24, from a patient treated with tofacitinib. CDR3 bases: TGTGCCTGGAGGGCCGGTCCCTACGAGCAGTACTTC. Translation: CAWRAGPYEQYF. Based on the CDR3 plus reference TRBV30 and TRBJ2-7, the full variable domain is SQTIHQWPATLVQPVGSPLSLECTVEGTSNPNLYWYRQAAGRGLQLLFYSVGIGQISSEVPQNLSASRPQDRQFILSSKKLLLSDSGFYLCAWRAGPYEQYFGPGTRLTVT.